A single sample is the source of the 2 T cell receptor beta chains below, sequenced in a study of blood T cell repertoires in COVID-19. TCRdb's copy holds only in-frame clones and misses some; the assay was immunoSEQ multiplex PCR. The sample lists roughly 91,000 clones, around four fifths occurring once. The sample consisted of peripheral blood. Receptors were obtained from a man aged 65-85 years with acute or convalescent COVID-19.

This clone showed up just a few times. The chain links TRBV3-1 (or the pseudogene TRBV3-2) to TRBJ2-5; 8 bases align to TRBD2. V gave up 4 bases and J gave up 5 bases; unmatched junction bases: 9. Germline V CDR1 and CDR2: LGHDT, YNNKEL (reference sequence). This CDR3 is 15 amino acids long. The CDR3 DNA reads as TGTGCCAGCAGCCCTGGGACCCGGGAGGGTGAGACCCAGTACTTC. Its translation is CASSPGTREGETQYF.

The chain is built from TRBV28 and TRBJ1-1, with 8 bases identical to TRBD1. CDR1 is MDHEN and CDR2 is SYDVKM in the germline V gene. The CDR3 runs 15 residues. J was trimmed by 0 bases and V by 1 base; bases with no gene match: 1. As DNA, the CDR3 is TGTGCCAGCAGTTTATTGACAGGGGTGAACACTGAAGCTTTCTTT. Translating it yields CASSLLTGVNTEAFF.